Following are 30 T cell receptor beta chains from one sample sequenced in a study of T cells in Graves' hyperthyroidism and ophthalmopathy. Amplified TCR beta CDR3 regions derived from RNA transcripts. The HTBI primer set drove a first-round RT-PCR of the TCR CDR3. TCRdb analysed the multiplex PCR reads with MiXCR anew, one entry per CDR3 protein. The table has a few hundred thousand distinct CDR3 sequences, 15% to 19% seen once. The sequenced material came from blood. Receptors originate from a woman in her late teens or twenties with Graves' hyperthyroidism.

The V call is TRBV20-1, the J call TRBJ1-5, with TRBD1 as a possible D gene (6 bases). V was shortened by 5 bases and J by 3 bases, with 17 bases between the two germline ends. The CDR3 is made up of 15 amino acids. The germline CDR1 and CDR2 sequences are DFQATT and SNEGSKA (reference sequence). The DNA for the CDR3 is TGCAGTGCTCCGCGGGGGCAGGGGTACAATCAGCCCCAGCATTTT. As protein: CSAPRGQGYNQPQHF.

The sample holds many counts of this clonotype. The chain has TRBV20-1 and TRBJ2-5; no firm D call. This CDR3 comprises 12 residues. The V gene lost 3 bases and the J gene lost 3 bases, with 8 bases spanning the gap. Germline CDR1 reads DFQATT; CDR2 reads SNEGSKA (reference sequence). The CDR3 DNA sequence: TGCAGTGCTAGTCGACGGGAAGAGACCCAGTACTTC. It yields the protein CSASRREETQYF.

This clonotype was recorded many times. The chain is built from TRBV6-1 and TRBJ1-2; D may be TRBD1 (5 bases). The CDR3 is made up of 13 amino acids. Trimming stripped 9 bases from V and 8 bases from J, with 19 bases between. Per the germline V gene, CDR1 is MNHNS and CDR2 is SASEGT. The CDR3: CASRLREGGGYTF. The CDR3 coding sequence is TGTGCCAGTCGCCTCAGGGAAGGTGGGGGCTACACCTTC.

This clonotype was recorded many times. The chain's CDR3 is CASSQSLAVTQYF. CDR3 sequence (DNA): TGTGCCAGCAGCCAATCCCTAGCGGTTACGCAGTATTTT. V gene TRBV3-1 combines with J gene TRBJ2-3; 7 positions agree with TRBD2. Trimming cost V 2 bases and J 8 bases; bases outside gene matches: 4. The germline V gene has CDR1 LGHDT and CDR2 YNNKEL (reference sequence). The CDR3 is 13 amino acids.

The CDR3 protein is CSFSRGGAGNTQYF. DNA of the CDR3: TGCAGCTTTTCGCGCGGGGGGGCCGGGAATACGCAGTATTTT. The chain recombines TRBV29-1 with TRBJ2-3, with TRBD2 identical over 9 bases. V trimming: 8 bases; J trimming: 7 bases; junction bases outside the gene matches: 13. Germline V lookup: CDR1 SQVTM, CDR2 ANQGSEA. The CDR3 extends over 14 amino acids.

This clonotype was seen a handful of times. V and J are TRBV9 and TRBJ1-1; 7 bases line up with TRBD1. There are 14 residues in the CDR3. The germline V gene has CDR1 SGDLS and CDR2 YYNGEE. J lost 6 bases, V lost 2 bases, and 7 bases had no gene match. CDR3 nucleotide sequence: TGTGCCAGCAGCGTTGCACAGGGGTTCTCTGAAGCTTTCTTT. Amino acids: CASSVAQGFSEAFF.

This clonotype was counted only a few times. This chain uses TRBV6-1 with TRBJ2-7, with 8 bases matching TRBD1. The trim removed 5 bases at V and 7 bases at J, leaving 7 bases unmatched. In germline, CDR1 is MNHNS, CDR2 SASEGT. The CDR3 is 13 amino acids. The CDR3 region is CASSLGQGEEQYF. The CDR3, as DNA: TGTGCCAGCAGTTTAGGACAGGGTGAAGAGCAGTACTTC.

This clonotype was counted many times. The rearrangement uses TRBV5-1 and TRBJ2-1; TRBD2 agrees at 12 bases. The V and J ends lost 2 bases and 4 bases, in that order; junction bases with no gene match: 10. This CDR3 has 18 amino acids. Germline CDR1 SGHRS, CDR2 YFSETQ. This CDR3 is CASSFGLASGREYNEQFF. The CDR3 nucleotides are TGCGCCAGCAGCTTTGGCTTGGCTAGCGGGAGGGAGTACAATGAGCAGTTCTTC.

This clonotype was seen ten or more times. This sequence joins TRBV6-5 and TRBJ2-7; no firm D call. Germline V gene sequence: CDR1 MNHEY, CDR2 SVGAGI. V was trimmed by 0 bases and J by 3 bases, leaving 9 bases between them. The length of the CDR3 is 14 residues. The CDR3: CASSYSVSGYEQYF. CDR3 in DNA: TGTGCCAGCAGTTACTCAGTTTCGGGCTACGAGCAGTACTTC.

The table lists this clonotype with many counts. This chain connects TRBV20-1 to TRBJ1-4, with a possible D match to TRBD1 (6 bases). Trimming took 0 bases from V and 7 from J, leaving 18 bases between them. Per germline, CDR1 DFQATT and CDR2 SNEGSKA (reference sequence). This CDR3 comprises 16 residues. CDR3 bases: TGCAGTGCTAGAGATATCGGCAGGGGCGGAGGTGAAAAACTGTTTTTT. This gives the protein CSARDIGRGGGEKLFF.

This clonotype has at least ten counts. The V call is TRBV24-1, the J call TRBJ2-5; D may be TRBD1 or TRBD2 (5 bases each). V lost 1 base and J 3 bases, leaving 17 bases between the germline ends. Germline V lookup: CDR1 KGHDR, CDR2 SFDVKD. The CDR3 loop spans 17 amino acids. This CDR3 is CATSDLRGSGLEETQYF. The CDR3 nucleotides read TGTGCCACCAGTGATTTACGGGGCTCTGGGTTGGAAGAGACCCAGTACTTC.

In this sample, this clonotype turned up many times. The V and J genes are TRBV20-1 and TRBJ1-5, with 7 bases lining up with TRBD1. Germline CDR1 DFQATT, CDR2 SNEGSKA (reference sequence). The CDR3 extends over 14 amino acids. V trimming: 4 bases; J trimming: 0 bases; junction bases outside the gene matches: 3. CDR3 sequence reads: CSATGGVSNQPQHF. CDR3 sequence (DNA): TGCAGTGCTACAGGGGGTGTTAGCAATCAGCCCCAGCATTTT.

This clonotype was picked up many times. V and J are TRBV7-9 and TRBJ1-1; D ambiguous. The CDR3 spans 14 residues. V dropped 6 bases and J dropped 0 bases, with 11 bases sitting between them. In germline, CDR1 is SEHNR, CDR2 FQNEAQ (reference sequence). CDR3 protein: CASSRVEMNTEAFF. Written as DNA, the CDR3 is TGTGCCAGCAGTCGAGTCGAAATGAACACTGAAGCTTTCTTT.

This clonotype was found once. The rearrangement links TRBV4-2 to TRBJ1-5; tentative D call: TRBD1 (5 bases). Trimming shortened V by 8 bases and J by 2 bases, and 19 bases separated the two germline ends. This CDR3 has 16 residues. From germline, CDR1 is LGHNA and CDR2 YNFKEQ. CDR3 residues: CASRRLQGDGNQPQHF. The CDR3 DNA is TGTGCCAGCCGCAGATTGCAGGGCGACGGCAATCAGCCCCAGCATTTT.

This sequence joins TRBV20-1 and TRBJ1-2, with 7 bases lining up with TRBD1. V lost 6 bases and J lost 8; bases outside the gene matches: 12. The CDR3 sequence is 13 residues long. Germline V gene sequence: CDR1 DFQATT, CDR2 SNEGSKA (reference sequence). The CDR3 protein is CSAEQGSLKGYTF. The CDR3, as DNA: TGCAGTGCGGAACAGGGGTCTTTAAAAGGCTACACCTTC.

This clonotype was recorded many times. The chain uses TRBV20-1 and TRBJ2-3, with 12 bases lining up with TRBD2. The germline gives CDR1 DFQATT, CDR2 SNEGSKA (reference sequence). V lost 3 bases to trimming and J lost 8 bases; unmatched junction nucleotides: 12. This CDR3 comprises 16 residues. CDR3 sequence reads: CSARLAGGRGGFTQYF. In nucleotides, the CDR3 is TGCAGTGCTAGGCTAGCGGGAGGGCGGGGAGGTTTTACGCAGTATTTT.

This clonotype was recorded at least ten times. V gene TRBV29-1 combines with J gene TRBJ2-7, with unresolved D. CDR1 is SQVTM, CDR2 ANQGSEA, per germline. The CDR3 contains 12 residues. V lost 5 bases to trimming and J lost 7 bases, with 15 bases between them. The CDR3 DNA reads TGCAGCGTTCCTGCTGGGATGGGGGAGCAGTACTTC. Protein product: CSVPAGMGEQYF.

This chain connects TRBV6-5 to TRBJ2-7, with TRBD1 identical over 12 bases. The CDR3 is 15 amino acids. V gave up 4 bases and J gave up 7 bases; unmatched junction bases: 8. The germline V gene encodes CDR1 MNHEY and CDR2 SVGAGI. The CDR3 sequence is CASSSPGQGAPEQYF. For the CDR3, the DNA is TGTGCCAGCAGTTCTCCGGGACAGGGGGCCCCAGAGCAGTACTTC.

This clonotype has a count of ten or more. The CDR3 DNA reads as TGTGCCAGCAGCCACAGTGGTGGCTACACCTTC. Its protein product is CASSHSGGYTF. The chain combines TRBV7-2 with TRBJ1-2, with D uncertain. The germline V and J ends were trimmed by 5 bases and 7 bases, with 8 bases remaining between them. The germline gives CDR1 SGHTA, CDR2 FQGNSA. The CDR3 has 11 residues.

Details on this clonotype: One end of the junction varies from germline; a read error may be responsible. The V call is TRBV7-2, the J call TRBJ2-7; D remains unclear. Germline V gene lookup returns CDR1 SGHTA and CDR2 FQGNSA. This CDR3 spans 13 amino acids. Here the CDR3 DNA reads TGTGCCAGCAGCTTATGGACGTCCTACGGGCAGTACTTC. It codes for CASSLWTSYGQYF.

This clonotype was counted between two and nine times. The chain recombines TRBV29-1 with TRBJ1-1; 7 bases agree with TRBD1. The germline V gene has CDR1 SQVTM and CDR2 ANQGSEA. The CDR3 is 14 residues long. Trimming took 4 bases from V and 0 from J; bases not matched to a gene: 5. The CDR3 bases are TGCAGCGTTGTAACAGGGGCAATGAACACTGAAGCTTTCTTT. This encodes CSVVTGAMNTEAFF.

This clonotype appeared a few times. This sequence joins TRBV10-2 and TRBJ1-2; 9 nucleotides align to TRBD1. The CDR3 runs to 14 residues. The germline gives CDR1 WSHSY, CDR2 SAAADI. V lost 5 bases and J lost 5; bases outside the gene matches: 6. The CDR3 DNA sequence: TGCGCCAGCAGTACCCGGGACAGGGATTATGGCTACACCTTC. Translating gives CASSTRDRDYGYTF.

At least ten counts were recorded for this clonotype. The genes are TRBV7-8 and TRBJ1-2; 7 bases are a match to TRBD1. V trimming: 6 bases; J trimming: 4 bases; junction bases outside the gene matches: 5. The CDR3 covers 13 residues. Looked up from germline, CDR1 is SGHVS and CDR2 is FQNEAQ. CDR3 bases: TGTGCCAGCAGTTTACAGGGGATCTATGGCTACACCTTC. Translating gives CASSLQGIYGYTF.

V is TRBV2 and J is TRBJ1-2, with 11 bases matching TRBD1. The V gene end was trimmed by 4 bases and the J gene end by 8 bases; junction bases not matched to a gene: 6. CDR3 length: 14 residues. The germline gives CDR1 SNHLY, CDR2 FYNNEI. Here the CDR3 reads CASSGGTGGGGYTF. For the CDR3, the DNA is TGTGCCAGCAGTGGCGGGACAGGGGGTGGCGGCTACACCTTC.

This clonotype was found many times. The gene calls are TRBV10-3 and TRBJ2-2; D call uncertain. The germline gives CDR1 ENHRY, CDR2 SYGVKD. This CDR3 has 14 amino acids. The V and J ends lost 0 bases and 6 bases respectively, with 8 bases between them. CDR3 sequence: CAISESTAPGELFF. The CDR3 DNA follows: TGTGCCATCAGTGAGTCGACGGCCCCCGGGGAGCTGTTTTTT.

The sample holds many counts of this clonotype. The V and J genes are TRBV28 and TRBJ2-7, with 11 positions matching TRBD2. The germline V gene encodes CDR1 MDHEN and CDR2 SYDVKM. This CDR3 spans 16 amino acids. V was pared by 3 bases and J by 0 bases, with 4 bases of the junction left unmatched. CDR3 sequence: CASSFPSGRSSYEQYF. CDR3 DNA sequence: TGTGCCAGCAGTTTCCCTAGCGGGAGGAGCTCCTACGAGCAGTACTTC.

This clonotype was picked up a small number of times. The V and J genes are TRBV10-3 and TRBJ1-4; D possibly corresponds to TRBD1 (5 bases). Looked up from germline, CDR1 is ENHRY and CDR2 is SYGVKD. CDR3 length: 13 residues. Trimming took off 5 bases at V and 3 bases at J, with 7 bases between the two ends. CDR3 bases: TGTGCCATCAGTCTGGGGGCTAATGAAAAACTGTTTTTT. Protein sequence: CAISLGANEKLFF.

J is TRBJ2-2 and V is TRBV20-1; TRBD1 matches 9 bases. This CDR3 is 14 amino acids long. Trimming at V came to 3 bases and at J to 7 bases, leaving 6 bases not matched to a gene. The germline gives CDR1 DFQATT, CDR2 SNEGSKA (reference sequence). The CDR3 DNA sequence: TGCAGTGCTAGTAGGGACAGGGCGATCGGGGAGCTGTTTTTT. Its translation is CSASRDRAIGELFF.

About this clonotype: This may be a read error, as it is one base from a much larger clone. The CDR3 protein is CASSWRVRTEAFF. CDR3 in DNA: TGCGCCAGCAGCTGGAGGGTAAGAACTGAAGCTTTCTTT. The chain couples TRBV5-1 to TRBJ1-1; D not resolved. CDR1 is SGHRS and CDR2 is YFSETQ in the germline V gene. The V end lost 3 bases, the J end lost 5 bases, and 11 bases lay between the germline ends. This CDR3 region has 13 residues.

The chain employs TRBV7-2 and TRBJ2-1; 12 bases fit TRBD2. CDR3 size: 19 residues. The germline CDR1 and CDR2 sequences are SGHTA and FQGNSA. J was trimmed by 0 bases and V by 8 bases; bases with no gene match: 14. As DNA, the CDR3 is TGTGCCAGCCCACCGACCGGGACTAGCGGGCCCAGCTCCTACAATGAGCAGTTCTTC. Its translation is CASPPTGTSGPSSYNEQFF. The variable domain in full, with the rest retrieved from reference TRBV7-2 and TRBJ2-1, is GAGVSQSPSNKVTEKGKDVELRCDPISGHTALYWYRQSLGQGLEFLIYFQGNSAPDKSGLPSDRFSAERTGGSVSTLTIQRTQQEDSAVYLCASPPTGTSGPSSYNEQFFGPGTRLTVL.